This entry lists 16 T cell receptor beta chains sequenced from one sample in a study of blood T cell repertoires in COVID-19. Only in-frame clones appear in the TCRdb table, and some are missing; sequencing was by immunoSEQ multiplex PCR. There are under 350,000 clones in the sample; about 86% occur only once, and less than 4.5% lies in the top ten. The sequenced material came from peripheral blood. All receptors come from a young man with active or convalescent COVID-19.

The chain couples TRBV30 to TRBJ2-7, with 11 bases fitting TRBD2. CDR1 is GTSNPN, CDR2 SVGIG, per germline (reference sequence). This CDR3 comprises 15 residues. V trimming: 6 bases; J trimming: 4 bases; junction bases outside the gene matches: 11. The chain's CDR3 is CACTVTGTSGYEQYF. Here the CDR3 DNA reads TGTGCCTGCACGGTGACCGGGACTAGCGGTTACGAGCAGTACTTC.

The chain is built from TRBV5-4 and TRBJ2-7; perhaps TRBD2 as D (7 bases). Germline assignment: CDR1 SGHNT and CDR2 YYREEE (reference sequence). Deletions cut 4 bases from V and 3 bases from J, with 17 bases between. The CDR3 loop spans 15 amino acids. CDR3 nucleotides: TGTGCCAGCAGCCCCGGGGGGCAGGGTAGCTACGAGCAGTACTTC. It yields the protein CASSPGGQGSYEQYF. Supplemented by reference TRBV5-4 and TRBJ2-7, the full variable domain reads ETGVTQSPTHLIKTRGQQVTLRCSSQSGHNTVSWYQQALGQGPQFIFQYYREEENGRGNFPPRFSGLQFPNYSSELNVNALELDDSALYLCASSPGGQGSYEQYFGPGTRLTVT.

The genes are TRBV9 and TRBJ2-5; no firm D call. Germline lookup yields CDR1 SGDLS and CDR2 YYNGEE. V dropped 0 bases and J dropped 5 bases, with 11 bases sitting between them. The CDR3 is 14 residues long. The CDR3 reads CASSVARVGETQYF. CDR3 in DNA: TGTGCCAGCAGCGTAGCTCGGGTTGGGGAGACCCAGTACTTC.

The chain recombines TRBV6-1 with TRBJ2-5; possibly TRBD1 for D (6 bases). The V and J ends lost 3 bases and 6 bases respectively, with 14 bases between them. Germline V lookup: CDR1 MNHNS, CDR2 SASEGT. This CDR3 spans 14 amino acids. CDR3 nucleotides: TGTGCCAGCAGTGAGGGGACACCGGTCCAGACCCAGTACTTC. Its protein is CASSEGTPVQTQYF.

As DNA, the CDR3 is TGTGCCAGCAGCCAGGGGAACCTTAGAGAAAAACTGTTTTTT. It yields the protein CASSQGNLREKLFF. The J gene is TRBJ1-4, the V gene TRBV28, with D possibly matching TRBD1 (6 bases). The V and J ends lost 6 bases and 8 bases respectively, with 16 bases between them. The germline CDR1 and CDR2 sequences are MDHEN and SYDVKM. The CDR3 is 14 residues long.

The chain carries TRBV6-2 or TRBV6-3 and TRBJ2-7; 8 bases agree with TRBD2. V was clipped by 5 bases and J by 4 bases; unmatched bases: 10. This CDR3 region has 15 residues. The germline gives CDR1 MNHEY, CDR2 SVGEGT. The CDR3 sequence: CASSVGWGLGYEQYF. The DNA for the CDR3 is TGTGCCAGCAGTGTGGGTTGGGGACTAGGGTACGAGCAGTACTTC.

J is TRBJ1-1 and V is TRBV16; 10 nucleotides align to TRBD1. Germline-derived CDR1 and CDR2 are KGHSY and FQNENV. The CDR3 is 17 amino acids. With V trimmed by 0 bases and J by 5 bases, 9 bases remained unmatched. The CDR3 is CASSQSSRQGASTEAFF. In nucleotides, the CDR3 is TGTGCCAGCAGCCAATCATCCCGACAGGGGGCGTCGACTGAAGCTTTCTTT.

The rearrangement links TRBV19 to TRBJ1-1; D gene ambiguous. The V and J ends lost 1 base and 6 bases respectively, with 9 bases between them. The CDR3 is made up of 13 amino acids. From germline, CDR1 is LNHDA and CDR2 SQIVND (reference sequence). CDR3 in DNA: TGTGCCAGTAGTATAGGGAGCTTGTCTGAAGCTTTCTTT. Translated: CASSIGSLSEAFF.

CDR3 sequence: CASPTVLDRAGNTIYF. CDR3 coding DNA: TGTGCCAGTCCGACAGTCTTGGACAGGGCTGGAAACACCATATATTTT. The J gene is TRBJ1-3, the V gene TRBV19; 8 positions agree with TRBD1. Germline CDR1 reads LNHDA; CDR2 reads SQIVND (reference sequence). This CDR3 comprises 16 residues. After removal of 8 bases from V and 2 bases from J, the junction contained 11 bases not matched to a gene.

The V and J genes are TRBV4-1 and TRBJ1-1; TRBD1 matches 7 bases. V shed 4 bases and J 4 bases; nucleotides not matched to a gene: 3. This CDR3 contains 13 residues. CDR1 MGHRA and CDR2 YSYEKL come from the germline V gene. The CDR3 sequence is CASSPRQGTEAFF. The CDR3 bases are TGCGCCAGCAGCCCGAGACAGGGCACTGAAGCTTTCTTT.

This rearrangement joins TRBV2 to TRBJ2-1; 7 bases match TRBD2. Germline CDR1 reads SNHLY; CDR2 reads FYNNEI. The CDR3 is made up of 15 amino acids. V shed 1 base and J 7 bases; nucleotides not matched to a gene: 7. This CDR3 is CASSEVSGTINEQFF. The CDR3 DNA reads TGTGCCAGCAGTGAAGTATCCGGGACTATTAATGAGCAGTTCTTC.

J is TRBJ2-5 and V is TRBV4-3; D gene uncertain. The germline V gene has CDR1 LGHNA and CDR2 YSLEER. V was cut by 1 base and J by 5 bases, with 17 bases left in between. The CDR3 covers 16 residues. The CDR3 reads CASSQGANVQTETQYF. CDR3 DNA: TGCGCCAGCAGCCAAGGGGCAAACGTCCAGACGGAGACCCAGTACTTC.

This clone showed up just once. The chain employs TRBV9 and TRBJ1-2, with D possibly being TRBD1 (6 bases). The V and J ends lost 0 bases and 8 bases respectively, with 17 bases between them. The germline gives CDR1 SGDLS, CDR2 YYNGEE. CDR3 length: 15 residues. DNA for the CDR3: TGTGCCAGCAGCGTAGGGTTAGGACAGCAGACCGGCTACACCTTC. Translated, it gives CASSVGLGQQTGYTF. The whole variable domain, filled in from reference TRBV9 and TRBJ1-2, reads DSGVTQTPKHLITATGQRVTLRCSPRSGDLSVYWYQQSLDQGLQFLIQYYNGEERAKGNILERFSAQQFPDLHSELNLSSLELGDSALYFCASSVGLGQQTGYTFGSGTRLTVV.

The gene calls are TRBV14 and TRBJ1-2; D not certain. Germline assignment: CDR1 SGHDN and CDR2 FVKESK. V lost 1 base, J lost 8 bases, and 8 bases lay in between. The CDR3 length is 12 residues. CDR3 amino acids: CASSQGGLGYTF. CDR3 nucleotides: TGTGCCAGCAGCCAAGGAGGGCTCGGCTACACCTTC.

The V call is TRBV4-2, the J call TRBJ1-5, with D possibly being TRBD1 (5 bases). Trimming took 0 bases from V and 4 from J, leaving 10 bases between them. The CDR3 sequence is 15 residues long. The germline V gene has CDR1 LGHNA and CDR2 YNFKEQ. The CDR3: CASSQDRQGNQPQHF. The DNA for the CDR3 is TGTGCCAGCAGCCAAGATCGGCAGGGAAATCAGCCCCAGCATTTT.

V and J are TRBV6-5 and TRBJ2-1; the match to TRBD2 covers 11 bases. Germline CDR1 and CDR2: MNHEY and SVGAGI. Germline trimming cut 5 bases from V and 4 bases from J; bases unmatched to any gene: 4. The CDR3 length is 15 residues. The CDR3 reads CASSHRTSGYNEQFF. CDR3 sequence (DNA): TGTGCCAGCAGTCATAGGACTAGCGGGTACAATGAGCAGTTCTTC.